A selection of T cell receptor beta chains follows, all from one sample in a study of blood T cell repertoires in COVID-19. Here immunoSEQ multiplex PCR was the method, and the copy in TCRdb shows in-frame clones only, minus some. The data show roughly 400,000 clones, with less than 95% seen just once and about 0.6% held by the top ten. The sequencing sample was made of PBMCs or T cells enriched from blood (not recorded which). These receptors all stem from a man aged 18 to 30 who had recovered from COVID-19. The CDR3 runs from the conserved cysteine through the conserved F or W. Each record gives: V gene, D gene, clone size, J gene, CDR3 protein, CDR3 DNA. The D gene is left open where the match is weak. For some rows the clone size is stated as once, few or many, or as a class when expanded; others skip it.

v_call: TRBV21-1; d_call: -; clone_size: -; j_call: TRBJ1-6; cdr3_aa: CASSKDPQSNSPLHF; cdr3_nt: TGTGCCAGCAGCAAAGATCCACAGAGTAATTCACCCCTCCACTTT
v_call: TRBV7-9; d_call: TRBD2; clone_size: -; j_call: TRBJ2-1; cdr3_aa: CASSLPTSGRDSNEQFF; cdr3_nt: TGTGCCAGCAGCTTACCTACTAGCGGGAGGGATTCCAATGAGCAGTTCTTC
v_call: TRBV19; d_call: -; clone_size: -; j_call: TRBJ1-1; cdr3_aa: CASSILRRDFYTEAFF; cdr3_nt: TGTGCCAGTAGTATTCTTCGCAGGGACTTCTACACTGAAGCTTTCTTT
v_call: TRBV11-1; d_call: -; clone_size: -; j_call: TRBJ2-1; cdr3_aa: CASSLARWEEQFF; cdr3_nt: TGTGCCAGCAGCTTAGCTAGATGGGAGGAGCAGTTCTTC
v_call: TRBV15; d_call: -; clone_size: -; j_call: TRBJ1-4; cdr3_aa: CATSPPKGTTNEKLFF; cdr3_nt: TGTGCCACCAGCCCCCCCAAGGGGACAACTAATGAAAAACTGTTTTTT
v_call: TRBV7-9; d_call: TRBD2; clone_size: -; j_call: TRBJ2-1; cdr3_aa: CASSLGRTSGGLGNEQFF; cdr3_nt: TGTGCCAGCAGCTTAGGGAGGACTAGCGGGGGGCTGGGCAATGAGCAGTTCTTC
v_call: TRBV30; d_call: -; clone_size: once; j_call: TRBJ2-1; cdr3_aa: CAWSPGTRRDEQFF; cdr3_nt: TGTGCCTGGAGCCCCGGGACTCGCCGGGATGAGCAGTTCTTC
v_call: TRBV28; d_call: TRBD1; clone_size: -; j_call: TRBJ2-4; cdr3_aa: CASSLSGQGISLAKNIQYF; cdr3_nt: TGTGCCAGCAGTTTGTCGGGACAGGGGATATCCCTAGCCAAAAACATTCAGTACTTC
v_call: TRBV19; d_call: -; clone_size: -; j_call: TRBJ1-4; cdr3_aa: CASSWQGLGSTNEKLFF; cdr3_nt: TGTGCCAGTAGTTGGCAGGGACTTGGCTCAACTAATGAAAAACTGTTTTTT
v_call: TRBV3-1/TRBV3-2; d_call: -; clone_size: -; j_call: TRBJ1-1; cdr3_aa: CASSTGVSNTEAFF; cdr3_nt: TGTGCCAGCAGCACGGGGGTTTCGAACACTGAAGCTTTCTTT
v_call: TRBV5-1; d_call: -; clone_size: -; j_call: TRBJ2-5; cdr3_aa: CASSPDSGTQYF; cdr3_nt: TGCGCCAGCAGCCCGGACTCGGGGACCCAGTACTTC
v_call: TRBV2; d_call: -; clone_size: -; j_call: TRBJ2-2; cdr3_aa: CASSLEITGELFF; cdr3_nt: TGTGCCAGCAGTCTAGAGATCACCGGGGAGCTGTTTTTT
v_call: TRBV4-2; d_call: TRBD1; clone_size: -; j_call: TRBJ1-2; cdr3_aa: CASSRPTGAGRYGYTF; cdr3_nt: TGTGCCAGCAGCCGCCCGACAGGGGCCGGACGATATGGCTACACCTTC
v_call: TRBV11-3; d_call: -; clone_size: -; j_call: TRBJ1-1; cdr3_aa: CASSSQVYTEAFF; cdr3_nt: TGTGCCAGCAGCTCTCAGGTATACACTGAAGCTTTCTTT
v_call: TRBV10-2; d_call: TRBD1; clone_size: -; j_call: TRBJ1-4; cdr3_aa: CASSTGGTSPEKLFF; cdr3_nt: TGCGCCAGCAGTACAGGGGGCACCTCACCCGAAAAGCTGTTTTTT
v_call: TRBV2; d_call: TRBD2; clone_size: -; j_call: TRBJ2-7; cdr3_aa: CASSGLAVEQYF; cdr3_nt: TGTGCCAGCAGTGGCCTAGCGGTCGAGCAGTACTTC
v_call: TRBV10-3; d_call: TRBD1; clone_size: -; j_call: TRBJ1-2; cdr3_aa: CAISEGTGGADKDGYTF; cdr3_nt: TGTGCCATCAGTGAAGGAACAGGGGGCGCGGATAAGGATGGCTACACCTTC
v_call: TRBV11-2; d_call: -; clone_size: -; j_call: TRBJ2-1; cdr3_aa: CASSSPRDYNEQFF; cdr3_nt: TGTGCCAGCAGCTCCCCTCGGGACTACAATGAGCAGTTCTTC
v_call: TRBV7-9; d_call: -; clone_size: -; j_call: TRBJ1-2; cdr3_aa: CASSITLDNYGYTF; cdr3_nt: TGTGCCAGCAGCATTACGCTAGATAACTATGGCTACACCTTC
v_call: TRBV24-1; d_call: TRBD2; clone_size: -; j_call: TRBJ2-7; cdr3_aa: CATSDPGGGEYEQYF; cdr3_nt: TGTGCCACCAGTGATCCGGGAGGGGGGGAGTACGAGCAGTACTTC
v_call: TRBV5-4; d_call: TRBD1; clone_size: -; j_call: TRBJ1-6; cdr3_aa: CASSQQGAQGSPLHF; cdr3_nt: TGTGCCAGCAGCCAGCAGGGGGCTCAAGGTTCACCCCTCCACTTT
v_call: TRBV28; d_call: TRBD1; clone_size: -; j_call: TRBJ1-1; cdr3_aa: CASIRQGNTEAFF; cdr3_nt: TGTGCCAGCATCCGACAGGGGAACACTGAAGCTTTCTTT
v_call: TRBV30; d_call: -; clone_size: -; j_call: TRBJ2-3; cdr3_aa: CAWSFSGGSTDTQYF; cdr3_nt: TGTGCCTGGAGTTTTTCCGGCGGGAGCACAGATACGCAGTATTTT
v_call: TRBV4-1; d_call: TRBD1; clone_size: -; j_call: TRBJ1-2; cdr3_aa: CASSTPAGVGQVYGYTF; cdr3_nt: TGCGCCAGCAGCACCCCTGCCGGAGTGGGACAGGTATATGGCTACACCTTC
v_call: TRBV3-1/TRBV3-2; d_call: -; clone_size: -; j_call: TRBJ2-2; cdr3_aa: CASSQVSPLTANTGELFF; cdr3_nt: TGTGCCAGCAGCCAAGTTTCGCCTCTAACAGCGAACACCGGGGAGCTGTTTTTT
v_call: TRBV19; d_call: -; clone_size: -; j_call: TRBJ1-5; cdr3_aa: CASSIDPGWPQPQHF; cdr3_nt: TGTGCCAGTAGTATAGATCCAGGGTGGCCTCAGCCCCAGCATTTT
v_call: TRBV4-1; d_call: -; clone_size: -; j_call: TRBJ2-7; cdr3_aa: CASSQARGYGEQYF; cdr3_nt: TGCGCCAGCAGCCAAGCCCGGGGATACGGCGAGCAGTACTTC
v_call: TRBV10-2; d_call: TRBD2; clone_size: -; j_call: TRBJ2-7; cdr3_aa: CASSESTPSGRYEQYF; cdr3_nt: TGCGCCAGCAGTGAGTCGACGCCTAGCGGGAGGTACGAGCAGTACTTC
v_call: TRBV2; d_call: TRBD1; clone_size: -; j_call: TRBJ1-2; cdr3_aa: CASRSGGANYGYTF; cdr3_nt: TGTGCCAGCAGATCAGGGGGCGCAAACTATGGCTACACCTTC
v_call: TRBV27; d_call: TRBD2; clone_size: -; j_call: TRBJ2-1; cdr3_aa: CASSLASGGLYNEQFF; cdr3_nt: TGTGCCAGCAGTTTGGCTAGCGGGGGTCTCTACAATGAGCAGTTCTTC
v_call: TRBV5-5; d_call: TRBD2; clone_size: -; j_call: TRBJ2-7; cdr3_aa: CASSPAGLVVYEQYF; cdr3_nt: TGTGCCAGCAGCCCGGCGGGACTAGTTGTATACGAGCAGTACTTC
v_call: TRBV6-5; d_call: TRBD1; clone_size: -; j_call: TRBJ2-1; cdr3_aa: CASTLLPRGNEQFF; cdr3_nt: TGTGCCAGCACCCTTTTACCCAGGGGGAATGAGCAGTTCTTC
v_call: TRBV28; d_call: -; clone_size: -; j_call: TRBJ1-1; cdr3_aa: CASSLPGNTEAFF; cdr3_nt: TGTGCCAGCAGTTTACCGGGGAACACTGAAGCTTTCTTT
v_call: TRBV19; d_call: TRBD2; clone_size: -; j_call: TRBJ2-5; cdr3_aa: CASSIGAAGGFQETQYF; cdr3_nt: TGTGCCAGTAGTATAGGGGCAGCGGGAGGCTTCCAAGAGACCCAGTACTTC
v_call: TRBV7-3; d_call: TRBD1; clone_size: -; j_call: TRBJ1-1; cdr3_aa: CASSPGTGLSAFF; cdr3_nt: TGTGCCAGCAGCCCCGGGACAGGGCTCTCGGCTTTCTTT
v_call: TRBV18; d_call: -; clone_size: -; j_call: TRBJ1-1; cdr3_aa: CASSPPNWIGGDANTEAFF; cdr3_nt: TGTGCCAGCTCACCACCGAATTGGATAGGAGGAGACGCAAACACTGAAGCTTTCTTT
v_call: TRBV10-2; d_call: TRBD1; clone_size: -; j_call: TRBJ2-7; cdr3_aa: CAAGQGISYEQYF; cdr3_nt: TGCGCCGCGGGACAGGGAATCTCCTACGAGCAGTACTTC
v_call: TRBV28; d_call: TRBD1; clone_size: -; j_call: TRBJ1-5; cdr3_aa: CASSLTSYRGTQPQHF; cdr3_nt: TGTGCCAGCAGTTTGACCTCCTACAGGGGTACTCAGCCCCAGCATTTT
v_call: TRBV7-9; d_call: -; clone_size: -; j_call: TRBJ1-1; cdr3_aa: CASSLEYPTALEAFF; cdr3_nt: TGTGCCAGCAGCTTAGAGTATCCGACAGCTCTTGAAGCTTTCTTT
v_call: TRBV29-1; d_call: TRBD1; clone_size: once; j_call: TRBJ1-2; cdr3_aa: CSVGQGDGYTF; cdr3_nt: TGCAGCGTTGGACAGGGAGATGGCTACACCTTC
v_call: TRBV6-5; d_call: TRBD1; clone_size: -; j_call: TRBJ1-2; cdr3_aa: CASSYSGTVPEGGYTF; cdr3_nt: TGTGCCAGCAGTTACTCGGGGACAGTCCCCGAGGGTGGCTACACCTTC
v_call: TRBV3-1/TRBV3-2; d_call: -; clone_size: once; j_call: TRBJ1-2; cdr3_aa: CASSDGRDGYTF; cdr3_nt: TGTGCCAGCAGCGATGGGAGGGATGGCTACACCTTC
v_call: TRBV5-5; d_call: -; clone_size: once; j_call: TRBJ1-5; cdr3_aa: CASSLEAGKTQPQHF; cdr3_nt: TGTGCCAGCAGCTTGGAGGCAGGGAAGACTCAGCCCCAGCATTTT
v_call: TRBV29-1; d_call: -; clone_size: -; j_call: TRBJ2-3; cdr3_aa: CSVDSPGERGIEYF; cdr3_nt: TGCAGCGTTGATTCCCCCGGAGAACGGGGAATCGAGTATTTT
v_call: TRBV12-3/TRBV12-4; d_call: -; clone_size: once; j_call: TRBJ1-2; cdr3_aa: CATGSTAYGYTF; cdr3_nt: TGTGCTACAGGATCTACCGCTTATGGCTACACCTTC
v_call: TRBV7-8; d_call: -; clone_size: -; j_call: TRBJ2-7; cdr3_aa: CASSLRGEGLSEQYF; cdr3_nt: TGTGCCAGCAGCTTAAGGGGGGAGGGCCTAAGTGAGCAGTACTTC
v_call: TRBV11-3; d_call: -; clone_size: -; j_call: TRBJ2-1; cdr3_aa: CASSDRTGRSYNEQFF; cdr3_nt: TGTGCCAGCAGTGACCGAACAGGGCGCTCCTACAATGAGCAGTTCTTC
v_call: TRBV10-3; d_call: -; clone_size: -; j_call: TRBJ1-1; cdr3_aa: CAISDSGGSDTEAFF; cdr3_nt: TGTGCCATCAGTGATTCCGGAGGCTCTGACACTGAAGCTTTCTTT
v_call: TRBV27; d_call: -; clone_size: -; j_call: TRBJ2-7; cdr3_aa: CASSPGLISLDEQYF; cdr3_nt: TGTGCCAGCAGTCCAGGACTGATCTCCCTCGACGAGCAGTACTTC
v_call: TRBV29-1; d_call: -; clone_size: -; j_call: TRBJ1-1; cdr3_aa: CSVGDGGNTEAFF; cdr3_nt: TGCAGCGTTGGCGACGGGGGGAACACTGAAGCTTTCTTT
v_call: TRBV12-3/TRBV12-4; d_call: -; clone_size: -; j_call: TRBJ2-5; cdr3_aa: CASSFGGRETQYF; cdr3_nt: TGTGCCAGCAGTTTCGGGGGGCGTGAGACCCAGTACTTC
v_call: TRBV7-3; d_call: -; clone_size: -; j_call: TRBJ1-1; cdr3_aa: CASSLMGGKNTEAFF; cdr3_nt: TGTGCCAGCAGCTTAATGGGGGGGAAGAACACTGAAGCTTTCTTT
v_call: TRBV6-1; d_call: TRBD2; clone_size: -; j_call: TRBJ2-7; cdr3_aa: CASSDPGTSGGSEQYF; cdr3_nt: TGTGCCAGCAGTGACCCAGGGACTAGCGGGGGTAGCGAGCAGTACTTC
v_call: TRBV18; d_call: -; clone_size: -; j_call: TRBJ1-1; cdr3_aa: CASSPGAGVTEAFF; cdr3_nt: TGTGCCAGCTCACCAGGGGCAGGGGTCACTGAAGCTTTCTTT
v_call: TRBV7-9; d_call: -; clone_size: -; j_call: TRBJ2-2; cdr3_aa: CASSHHLGTPNTGELFF; cdr3_nt: TGTGCCAGCAGCCATCATCTCGGGACTCCTAACACCGGGGAGCTGTTTTTT
v_call: TRBV1; d_call: -; clone_size: once; j_call: TRBJ2-7; cdr3_aa: CTSSQVQNEQYF; cdr3_nt: TGCACCAGCAGCCAAGTCCAAAACGAGCAGTACTTC
v_call: TRBV11-3; d_call: -; clone_size: -; j_call: TRBJ1-4; cdr3_aa: CASSLGATDEKLFF; cdr3_nt: TGTGCCAGCAGCTTAGGGGCCACAGATGAAAAACTGTTTTTT
v_call: TRBV12-3/TRBV12-4; d_call: -; clone_size: -; j_call: TRBJ1-4; cdr3_aa: CASRGNEKLFF; cdr3_nt: TGTGCCAGCCGGGGAAATGAAAAACTGTTTTTT